This TCR beta chain was observed in a study of EBV T-cell therapy then PD-1 blockade in nasopharyngeal carcinoma (dated by TCRdb to the early 2020s). Genomic DNA was extracted from sorted cells using the Qiagen DNeasy Kit. Deep sequencing of the TCR beta chain was done on the immunoSEQ platform. The authors' analysis ran thus. The immunoSEQ Analyzer software was used to analyze the repertoire data. Sourced from immuneACCESS, this table was stored by TCRdb with only in-frame sequences that have V and J called. A share of the clones is absent; for the studies checked, an unresolved V gene accounts for under half, and the remainder has no known explanation. Clone size and V and J calls were adopted from that table, with D and trimming inferred from the DNA. For this sample the table gives about 22,000 clones, of which 82% were detected only once. 24% of the sample is held by the ten biggest clonotypes.

V and J lose 1 base and 4 bases, and a span of 13 bases separates them. Spanning cysteine to phenylalanine, the CDR3 consists of 15 amino acids. Only CDR3 DNA is held: 45 bases, read in frame from base 1. Sequences SNHLY (CDR1) and FYNNEI (CDR2) are obtained from the germline V gene. The treatment or condition label corresponds to: AdE1-LMPpoly-expanded autologous EBV-specific T-cell therapy followed by anti-PD-1 nivolumab. This clone was found a few times. What this receptor recognizes is not known. Base qualities are not recorded, but no much larger clone differs from it by a single base. The origin of this receptor is a middle-aged man with nasopharyngeal carcinoma. The chain is encoded by TRBV2 joined to TRBJ1-2; TRBD1 is possibly the D segment (5 matching bases). Specimen: CD8+ T cells from blood, collected at day -245 from a patient whose treatment included autologous EBV-specific T cells and nivolumab. The sequenced DNA is TGTGCCAGCAGTGAAGGGGGGAGGACAATCTATGGCTACACCTTC. This sequence encodes CASSEGGRTIYGYTF. The variable domain in full, with residues beyond the CDR3 obtained from the reference TRBV2 and TRBJ1-2 genes, is EPEVTQTPSHQVTQMGQEVILRCVPISNHLYFYWYRQILGQKVEFLVSFYNNEISEKSEIFDDQFSVERPDGSNFTLKIRSTKLEDSAMYFCASSEGGRTIYGYTFGSGTRLTVV.